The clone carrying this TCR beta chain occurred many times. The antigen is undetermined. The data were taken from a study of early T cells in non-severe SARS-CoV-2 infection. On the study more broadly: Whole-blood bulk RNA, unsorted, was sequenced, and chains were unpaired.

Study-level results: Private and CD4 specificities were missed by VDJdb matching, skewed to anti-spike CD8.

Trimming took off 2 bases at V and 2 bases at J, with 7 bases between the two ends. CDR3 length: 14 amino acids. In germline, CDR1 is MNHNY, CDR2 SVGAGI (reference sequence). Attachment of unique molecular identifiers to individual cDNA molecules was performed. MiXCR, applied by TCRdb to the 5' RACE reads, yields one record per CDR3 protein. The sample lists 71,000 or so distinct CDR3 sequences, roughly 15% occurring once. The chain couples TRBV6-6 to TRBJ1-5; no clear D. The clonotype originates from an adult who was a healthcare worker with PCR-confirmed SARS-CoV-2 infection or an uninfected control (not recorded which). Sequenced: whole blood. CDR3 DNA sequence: TGTGCCAGCAGTTACCCCTTGGGCAATCAGCCCCAGCATTTT. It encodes CASSYPLGNQPQHF.